The 13 T cell receptor beta chains reported below all come from one sample, sequenced in a study of blood T cell repertoires in COVID-19. Measured with immunoSEQ multiplex PCR; TCRdb has only the in-frame clones, and not every one. The profile shows about 180,000 clones, around 84% of them singletons. The sample consisted of peripheral blood. These receptors were obtained from a woman aged 50 to 65 with COVID-19, enrolled during active disease.

This clone was seen once. J is TRBJ2-7 and V is TRBV12-5, with 7 bases that match TRBD2. Germline CDR1 LGHNT, CDR2 FRNRAP. V trimming: 5 bases; J trimming: 2 bases; junction bases outside the gene matches: 12. The CDR3 consists of 16 residues. In DNA, the CDR3 is TGTGCTAGTGGTACTACTGGGGGGGGTACGACCTACGAGCAGTACTTC. It translates to CASGTTGGGTTYEQYF.

The rearrangement joins TRBV14 to TRBJ2-1, with a tentative D call TRBD2 (6 bases). Germline-derived CDR1 and CDR2 are SGHDN and FVKESK. The ends were cut back, 4 bases at V and 10 bases at J, with 23 bases in the middle. CDR3 length equals 16 residues. CDR3 in amino acids: CASSPLGGTYPREQFF. As DNA, the CDR3 is TGTGCCAGCAGCCCTTTGGGGGGTACCTATCCCAGGGAGCAGTTCTTC.

The chain is built from TRBV7-9 and TRBJ2-1; 10 bases fit TRBD1. There are 16 residues in the CDR3. Germline V gene data show CDR1 as SEHNR and CDR2 as FQNEAQ (reference sequence). V lost 5 bases and J lost 3; bases outside the gene matches: 7. This chain's CDR3 is CASSPPGTGDYNEQFF. For the CDR3, the DNA is TGTGCCAGCAGCCCACCGGGGACAGGGGACTACAATGAGCAGTTCTTC.

The genes are TRBV9 and TRBJ2-3, with no clear D. CDR3 length: 14 amino acids. Germline CDR1 SGDLS, CDR2 YYNGEE. With 3 bases removed from V and 4 bases from J, the gap between germline ends came to 12 bases. The CDR3 here is CASSDPRMADTQYF. The CDR3 DNA reads TGTGCCAGCAGCGACCCGAGAATGGCAGATACGCAGTATTTT.

This chain uses TRBV11-2 with TRBJ1-1; maybe TRBD1 (6 bases). Germline V gives CDR1 SGHAT, CDR2 FQNNGV. V was cut by 5 bases and J by 1 base, with 11 bases left in between. The CDR3 totals 14 residues. For the CDR3, the DNA is TGTGCCAGCAGCACTGGACAGAGGAACACTGAAGCTTTCTTT. It translates to CASSTGQRNTEAFF.

This clone showed up just once. The chain uses TRBV18 and TRBJ1-2; 10 bases agree with TRBD1. Germline loops: CDR1 KGHSH, CDR2 LQKENI. Losses at the gene ends were 8 bases for V and 5 bases for J; bases not matched to a gene: 8. This CDR3 contains 14 residues. The CDR3 sequence is CASKDRGRPYGYTF. DNA of the CDR3: TGTGCCAGCAAGGACAGGGGGAGGCCGTATGGCTACACCTTC.

The chain employs TRBV5-4 and TRBJ2-1; the D gene is possibly TRBD1 (5 bases). There are 15 residues in the CDR3. CDR1 and CDR2 from the germline V gene are SGHNT and YYREEE (reference sequence). Trimming left V 1 base short and J 5 bases short, with 13 bases between. The DNA for the CDR3 is TGTGCCAGCAGCTTGTCGTCAGGGTCAGACAATGAGCAGTTCTTC. It encodes CASSLSSGSDNEQFF.

There are many counts of this clone. V is TRBV5-1 and J is TRBJ2-1, with D possibly TRBD2 on 5 matching bases. The CDR3 contains 12 residues. The ends were cut back, 7 bases at V and 4 bases at J, with 9 bases in the middle. Germline V gene data show CDR1 as SGHRS and CDR2 as YFSETQ. The chain's CDR3 is CASRSGYNEQFF. CDR3 in DNA: TGCGCCAGCCGCTCGGGATACAATGAGCAGTTCTTC.

The V and J genes are TRBV6-2 or TRBV6-3 and TRBJ2-5; TRBD1 aligns across 10 bases. This CDR3 has 18 amino acids. J was trimmed by 2 bases and V by 2 bases; bases with no gene match: 11. From germline, CDR1 is MNHEY and CDR2 SVGEGT. Here the CDR3 reads CASSYVWGQGKDQETQYF. The CDR3 nucleotides read TGTGCCAGCAGTTACGTATGGGGACAGGGGAAGGATCAAGAGACCCAGTACTTC.

This rearrangement joins TRBV6-2 or TRBV6-3 to TRBJ2-1; TRBD2 matches at 10 bases. J was trimmed by 4 bases and V by 0 bases; bases with no gene match: 9. This CDR3 spans 18 amino acids. Per germline, CDR1 MNHEY and CDR2 SVGEGT. Here the CDR3 DNA reads TGTGCCAGCAGTTACTCGATTGGTACTAGCGGGGAATACAATGAGCAGTTCTTC. It specifies CASSYSIGTSGEYNEQFF.

This chain connects TRBV6-2 or TRBV6-3 to TRBJ2-3; D may be TRBD1 (5 bases). Germline CDR1 and CDR2: MNHEY and SVGEGT. The CDR3 runs 15 residues. Between the trimmed V and J ends, which lost 6 bases and 2 bases, there was a span of 15 bases. Here the CDR3 DNA reads TGTGCCAGCAGCGTCCTAGGGGCCAACACAGATACGCAGTATTTT. Its translation: CASSVLGANTDTQYF.

The genes are TRBV5-1 and TRBJ1-6, with unresolved D. Germline lookup yields CDR1 SGHRS and CDR2 YFSETQ. V lost 0 bases, J lost 7 bases, and 14 bases lay in between. The CDR3 is 16 amino acids. The CDR3 sequence is CASSLAPGALNSPLHF. As DNA, the CDR3 is TGCGCCAGCAGCTTGGCCCCAGGTGCCTTAAATTCACCCCTCCACTTT.

J is TRBJ1-4 and V is TRBV18, with 8 positions matching TRBD1. Looked up from germline, CDR1 is KGHSH and CDR2 is LQKENI. V dropped 3 bases and J dropped 2; count of bases not matched to a gene: 2. This CDR3 comprises 15 residues. The CDR3 nucleotides are TGTGCCAGCTCACCGCGACAGGGGACTAATGAAAAACTGTTTTTT. This translates into CASSPRQGTNEKLFF.